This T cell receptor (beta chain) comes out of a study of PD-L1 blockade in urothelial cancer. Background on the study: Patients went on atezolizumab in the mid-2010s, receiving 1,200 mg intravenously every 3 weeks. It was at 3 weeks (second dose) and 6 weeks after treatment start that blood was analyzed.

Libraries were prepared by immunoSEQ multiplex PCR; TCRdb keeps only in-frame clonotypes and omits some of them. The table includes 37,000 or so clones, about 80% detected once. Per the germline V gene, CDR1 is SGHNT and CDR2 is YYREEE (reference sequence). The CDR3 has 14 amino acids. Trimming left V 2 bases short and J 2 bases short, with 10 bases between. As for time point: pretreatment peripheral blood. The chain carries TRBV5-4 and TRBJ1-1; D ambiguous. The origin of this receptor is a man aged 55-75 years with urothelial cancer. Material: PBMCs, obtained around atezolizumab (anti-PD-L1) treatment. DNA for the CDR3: TGTGCCAGCAGCTTACAGCAATCAAACACTGAAGCTTTCTTT. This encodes CASSLQQSNTEAFF.